Listed below are T cell receptor beta chains from one sample, sequenced in a study of beta chain features in type 1 diabetes. The method was immunoSEQ multiplex PCR; TCRdb's version includes in-frame clones alone and lacks a portion of them. The data hold around 160,000 clones, with about 44% observed a single time. The specimen was Tregs from blood. The receptors originated from a man aged 18 to 29 in good health. Both conserved end residues are part of each CDR3. D genes are given only for firm matches. Rows may omit the clone size; those that give it use once, few, many or a size class.

clone_size	v_call	j_call	d_call	cdr3_aa	cdr3_nt
.	TRBV5-1	TRBJ2-3	TRBD2	CASSPKTSGSTDTQYF	TGCGCCAGCAGCCCAAAGACTAGCGGAAGCACAGATACGCAGTATTTT
once	TRBV7-6	TRBJ2-2	TRBD1	CASSSGQGVSGELFF	TGTGCCAGCAGCTCGGGACAGGGGGTCTCCGGGGAGCTGTTTTTT
.	TRBV7-2	TRBJ2-1	TRBD2	CASSPPGLLAGYNEQFF	TGTGCCAGCAGCCCACCGGGACTTCTAGCGGGTTACAATGAGCAGTTCTTC
.	TRBV28	TRBJ2-2	TRBD1	CASSAAGTANTGELFF	TGTGCCAGCAGCGCCGCCGGGACAGCAAACACCGGGGAGCTGTTTTTT
few	TRBV5-1	TRBJ1-1	.	CASSRRLPNTEAFF	TGCGCCAGCAGTCGCAGGCTCCCCAACACTGAAGCTTTCTTT
.	TRBV5-5	TRBJ1-4	.	CASSFFPRASNEKLFF	TGTGCCAGCAGCTTCTTTCCCCGCGCTTCCAATGAAAAACTGTTTTTT
.	TRBV28	TRBJ2-7	.	CASRRVYEQYF	TGTGCCAGCAGACGGGTCTACGAGCAGTACTTC
.	TRBV5-1	TRBJ2-2	.	CASSIQTHTGELFF	TGCGCCAGCAGCATACAGACCCACACCGGGGAGCTGTTTTTT
few	TRBV10-3	TRBJ1-1	.	CAISDRVGTEAFF	TGTGCCATCAGTGACAGGGTTGGGACTGAAGCTTTCTTT
.	TRBV5-4	TRBJ1-6	.	CASSLSIGDNSPLHF	TGTGCCAGCAGCTTGTCTATAGGGGATAATTCACCCCTCCACTTT
.	TRBV19	TRBJ2-1	TRBD1	CASTIGGGLSEQFF	TGTGCCAGTACCATAGGGGGCGGACTGAGTGAGCAGTTCTTC
.	TRBV9	TRBJ2-7	TRBD2	CASSATTSGSTYEQYF	TGTGCCAGCAGCGCGACGACTAGCGGGAGCACCTACGAGCAGTACTTC
once	TRBV5-4	TRBJ1-2	TRBD1	CASSLGQGVGYYGYTF	TGTGCCAGCAGCTTAGGACAGGGGGTAGGATACTATGGCTACACCTTC
.	TRBV2	TRBJ2-1	.	CASSGQTLSSYNEQFF	TGTGCCAGCAGTGGACAGACCTTGAGCTCCTACAATGAGCAGTTCTTC
.	TRBV6-6	TRBJ2-7	.	CASSYSIGGYEQYF	TGTGCCAGCAGTTACTCGATAGGGGGCTACGAGCAGTACTTC
.	TRBV27	TRBJ2-7	.	CASSNRDISYEQYF	TGTGCCAGCAGCAACCGGGACATCTCCTACGAGCAGTACTTC
.	TRBV5-1	TRBJ1-1	TRBD1	CASSFTGAGMNTEAFF	TGCGCCAGCAGCTTTACAGGGGCTGGTATGAACACTGAAGCTTTCTTT
.	TRBV14	TRBJ2-2	.	CASSQGGRATGELFF	TGTGCCAGCAGCCAAGGGGGCAGGGCCACCGGGGAGCTGTTTTTT
.	TRBV4-1	TRBJ2-7	TRBD1	CASSHHPGQISSYEQYF	TGCGCCAGCAGCCATCACCCGGGACAGATAAGCTCCTACGAGCAGTACTTC
.	TRBV5-4	TRBJ1-2	TRBD1	CASSGTGGNYGYTF	TGTGCCAGCAGCGGGACAGGGGGAAACTATGGCTACACCTTC
.	TRBV7-9	TRBJ1-2	.	CASSPPGYGYTF	TGTGCCAGCAGCCCCCCGGGATATGGCTACACCTTC
.	TRBV6-6	TRBJ2-1	.	CASRLAAEQFF	TGTGCCAGCAGGTTAGCTGCAGAGCAGTTCTTC
.	TRBV5-1	TRBJ2-5	TRBD2	CASIGGRAGETQYF	TGCGCCAGCATTGGCGGGAGGGCAGGAGAGACCCAGTACTTC
.	TRBV5-1	TRBJ2-1	.	CASSLVAGREQFF	TGCGCCAGCAGCTTGGTAGCAGGGCGTGAGCAGTTCTTC
.	TRBV5-4	TRBJ2-1	TRBD1	CASFQRQGALNEQFF	TGTGCCAGCTTTCAAAGACAGGGGGCTTTGAATGAGCAGTTCTTC
.	TRBV4-2	TRBJ2-5	TRBD2	CASSQGVLGTRSGQYF	TGTGCCAGCAGCCAAGGTGTACTCGGGACTAGGAGCGGGCAGTACTTC
.	TRBV5-1	TRBJ1-2	.	CASSGGTLDYGYTF	TGCGCCAGCAGCGGTGGGACATTAGACTATGGCTACACCTTC
few	TRBV6-6	TRBJ1-1	TRBD1	CASRGQGGNEAFF	TGTGCCAGCAGAGGACAGGGCGGCAATGAAGCTTTCTTT
.	TRBV29-1	TRBJ1-4	.	CSVEEQGYGDKLFF	TGCAGCGTTGAGGAGCAAGGTTACGGGGATAAACTGTTTTTT
few	TRBV6-6	TRBJ2-7	.	CASSYVGGSYEQYF	TGTGCCAGCAGCTACGTAGGGGGATCCTACGAGCAGTACTTC
.	TRBV5-1	TRBJ2-5	TRBD2	CASSALPGLGMETQYF	TGCGCCAGCAGCGCACTACCGGGACTAGGGATGGAGACCCAGTACTTC
.	TRBV7-2	TRBJ1-2	TRBD1	CASSLGMRGRGYTF	TGTGCCAGCAGCCTCGGGATGAGGGGGCGAGGCTACACCTTC
few	TRBV10-3	TRBJ2-7	.	CAITDSPYEQYF	TGTGCCATCACAGACAGCCCCTACGAGCAGTACTTC
.	TRBV5-1	TRBJ1-4	TRBD1	CASSLEQGGEKLFF	TGCGCCAGCAGCTTGGAACAGGGGGGTGAAAAACTGTTTTTT
.	TRBV18	TRBJ2-5	.	CASSPGHIQTQYF	TGTGCCAGCTCACCTGGTCACATACAGACCCAGTACTTC
few	TRBV2	TRBJ1-2	TRBD1	CASRSLQGANGYTF	TGTGCCAGCAGGTCGTTACAGGGGGCTAATGGCTACACCTTC
.	TRBV7-2	TRBJ1-4	.	CASRGQSEKLFF	TGTGCCAGCAGGGGGCAGAGTGAAAAACTGTTTTTT
few	TRBV9	TRBJ2-3	.	CASSRERSTQYF	TGTGCCAGCAGCAGAGAGCGATCTACGCAGTATTTT
.	TRBV19	TRBJ1-5	TRBD1	CASSMLTGGFGNQPQHF	TGTGCCAGTAGTATGCTTACAGGGGGTTTCGGCAATCAGCCCCAGCATTTT
few	TRBV7-2	TRBJ1-6	TRBD1	CASSSTGGNSPLHF	TGTGCCAGCAGCTCAACAGGGGGAAATTCACCCCTCCACTTT
.	TRBV10-3	TRBJ2-5	.	CAISEREGETQYF	TGTGCCATCAGTGAACGCGAGGGAGAGACCCAGTACTTC
few	TRBV7-2	TRBJ1-1	.	CASSLYAGGNTEAFF	TGTGCCAGCAGCTTATACGCGGGAGGGAACACTGAAGCTTTCTTT
.	TRBV28	TRBJ2-1	.	CASSSPSLEVEFF	TGTGCCAGCAGTTCGCCGTCCTTAGAAGTGGAGTTCTTC
.	TRBV18	TRBJ2-7	.	CASSRRRQETYEQYF	TGTGCCAGCTCACGCCGCAGACAGGAGACCTACGAGCAGTACTTC
few	TRBV10-3	TRBJ1-3	TRBD1	CAISPLTGLLNTIYF	TGTGCCATCAGCCCATTGACAGGGCTCTTAAACACCATATATTTT
few	TRBV5-1	TRBJ2-3	.	CASSLDPGIDTQYF	TGCGCCAGCAGCTTGGACCCCGGGATAGATACGCAGTATTTT
.	TRBV7-2	TRBJ2-7	TRBD1	CASSWTGAYEQYF	TGTGCCAGCAGCTGGACAGGGGCCTACGAGCAGTACTTC
.	TRBV27	TRBJ1-1	TRBD1	CASSLTGRNTEAFF	TGTGCCAGCAGTTTGACAGGGAGGAACACTGAAGCTTTCTTT
.	TRBV4-2	TRBJ1-3	.	CASSQAGTPWSSGNTIYF	TGTGCCAGCAGCCAAGCCGGGACACCATGGTCCTCTGGAAACACCATATATTTT
.	TRBV7-9	TRBJ2-3	TRBD2	CAGSSTSGVTDTQYF	TGTGCCGGCAGCTCGACTAGCGGAGTCACAGATACGCAGTATTTT
few	TRBV29-1	TRBJ1-2	.	CSVEGGPYGYTF	TGCAGCGTTGAGGGGGGGCCCTATGGCTACACCTTC
.	TRBV7-2	TRBJ2-5	TRBD2	CASSQSSGLGETQYF	TGTGCCAGCAGCCAGTCTAGCGGGTTGGGAGAGACCCAGTACTTC
.	TRBV5-1	TRBJ2-7	.	CASSATVSYEQYF	TGCGCCAGCAGCGCGACAGTCTCCTACGAGCAGTACTTC